This T cell receptor (beta chain) was recovered during a study of CD8 T cells in ankylosing spondylitis. CDR3 length equals 16 residues. Germline-derived CDR1 and CDR2 are MNHEY and SVGAGI. V lost 0 bases and J 4 bases, leaving 13 bases between the germline ends. A quantitative 5'-RACE method, one with molecular barcodes, was used to make TCR beta libraries. Using its own MiXCR run on the 5' RACE reads, TCRdb lists one record per CDR3 protein. The top ten hold roughly 6.8% of the sample, which has some 250,000 distinct CDR3 sequences, roughly a tenth seen once. At least ten counts were recorded for this clonotype. Its antigen remains unidentified. Study conclusions and caveats: In reactive arthritis synovial fluid and blood, some motif variants had been reported before. What appeared characteristic of ankylosing spondylitis blood was a TCR beta motif of fewer than ten highly homologous variants.

The sequence was obtained from a male donor with ankylosing spondylitis or in good health (not recorded which). The J gene is TRBJ2-1, the V gene TRBV6-5, with D possibly being TRBD2 (6 bases). What was sequenced was blood, either unsorted or a sorted T cell fraction (not recorded which). DNA of the CDR3: TGTGCCAGCAGTTACTCGGCGGGATCCTTTTACAATGAGCAGTTCTTC. It yields the protein CASSYSAGSFYNEQFF.